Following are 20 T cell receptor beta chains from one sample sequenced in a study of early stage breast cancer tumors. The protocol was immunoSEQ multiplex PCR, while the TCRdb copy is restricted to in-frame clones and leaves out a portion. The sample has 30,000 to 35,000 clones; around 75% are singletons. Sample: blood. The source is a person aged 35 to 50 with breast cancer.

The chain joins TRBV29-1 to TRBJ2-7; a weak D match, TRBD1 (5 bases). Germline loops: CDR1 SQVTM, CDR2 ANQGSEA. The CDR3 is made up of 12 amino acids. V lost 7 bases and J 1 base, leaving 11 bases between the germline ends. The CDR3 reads CSALTESYEQYF. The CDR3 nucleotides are TGCAGCGCCTTGACAGAATCCTACGAGCAGTACTTC.

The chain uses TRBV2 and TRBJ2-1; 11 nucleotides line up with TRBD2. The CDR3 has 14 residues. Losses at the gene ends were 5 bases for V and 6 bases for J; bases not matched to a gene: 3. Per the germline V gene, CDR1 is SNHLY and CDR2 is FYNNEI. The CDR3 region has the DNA TGTGCCAGCAGTCTACTAGCGGGAGCCAATGAGCAGTTCTTC. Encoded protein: CASSLLAGANEQFF.

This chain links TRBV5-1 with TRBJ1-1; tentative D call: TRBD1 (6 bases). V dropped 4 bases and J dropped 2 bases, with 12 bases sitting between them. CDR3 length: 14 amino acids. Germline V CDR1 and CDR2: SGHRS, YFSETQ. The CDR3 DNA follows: TGCGCCAGCAGCACTGCGGACAGCAACACTGAAGCTTTCTTT. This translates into CASSTADSNTEAFF.

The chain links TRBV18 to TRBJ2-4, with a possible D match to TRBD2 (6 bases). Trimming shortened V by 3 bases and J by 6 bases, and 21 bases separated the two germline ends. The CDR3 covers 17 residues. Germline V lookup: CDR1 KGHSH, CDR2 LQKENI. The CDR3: CASSPASGTSLGNIQYF. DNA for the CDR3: TGTGCCAGCTCACCCGCCTCAGGGACTTCTCTCGGAAACATTCAGTACTTC.

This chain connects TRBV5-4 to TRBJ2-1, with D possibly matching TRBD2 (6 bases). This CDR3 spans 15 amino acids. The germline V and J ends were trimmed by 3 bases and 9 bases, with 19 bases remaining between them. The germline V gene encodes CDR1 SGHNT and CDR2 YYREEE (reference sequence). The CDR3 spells CASSSMLTPGGEQFF. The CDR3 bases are TGTGCCAGCAGCTCTATGCTGACGCCCGGGGGTGAGCAGTTCTTC.

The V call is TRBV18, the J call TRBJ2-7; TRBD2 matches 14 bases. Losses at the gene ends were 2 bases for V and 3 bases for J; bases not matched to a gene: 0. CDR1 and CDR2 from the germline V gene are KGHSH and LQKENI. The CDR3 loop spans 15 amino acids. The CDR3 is CASSPGTSGSYEQYF. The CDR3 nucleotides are TGTGCCAGCTCACCAGGGACTAGCGGGAGCTACGAGCAGTACTTC.

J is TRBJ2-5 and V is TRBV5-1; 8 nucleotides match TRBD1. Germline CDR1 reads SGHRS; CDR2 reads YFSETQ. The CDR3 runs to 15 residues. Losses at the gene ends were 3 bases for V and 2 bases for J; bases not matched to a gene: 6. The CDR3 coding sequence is TGCGCCAGCAGCTCCTCCGGACAGGGACAAGAGACCCAGTACTTC. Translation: CASSSSGQGQETQYF.

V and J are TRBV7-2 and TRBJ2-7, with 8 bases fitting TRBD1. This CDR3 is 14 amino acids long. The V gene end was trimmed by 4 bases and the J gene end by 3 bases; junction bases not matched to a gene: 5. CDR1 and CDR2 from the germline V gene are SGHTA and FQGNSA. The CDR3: CASSWDRSGYEQYF. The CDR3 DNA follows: TGTGCCAGCAGCTGGGACAGGAGCGGCTACGAGCAGTACTTC. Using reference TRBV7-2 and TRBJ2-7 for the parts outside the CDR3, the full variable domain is GAGVSQSPSNKVTEKGKDVELRCDPISGHTALYWYRQSLGQGLEFLIYFQGNSAPDKSGLPSDRFSAERTGGSVSTLTIQRTQQEDSAVYLCASSWDRSGYEQYFGPGTRLTVT.

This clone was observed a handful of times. The CDR3 reads CASRPGQSYEQYF. The CDR3 DNA follows: TGTGCCAGCAGACCGGGACAGTCCTACGAGCAGTACTTC. The V gene is TRBV28, the J gene TRBJ2-7; 7 bases fit TRBD1. V shed 6 bases and J 1 base; nucleotides not matched to a gene: 3. Looked up from germline, CDR1 is MDHEN and CDR2 is SYDVKM. The CDR3 covers 13 residues.

The DNA of the CDR3 is TGCAGCGTTGAGGGTCCCCCGCGGGATGAGCAGTTCTTC. This sequence encodes CSVEGPPRDEQFF. This chain uses TRBV29-1 with TRBJ2-1; tentative D call: TRBD2 (5 bases). There are 13 residues in the CDR3. Per the germline V gene, CDR1 is SQVTM and CDR2 is ANQGSEA. V shed 3 bases and J shed 8 bases, with 14 bases lying between them.

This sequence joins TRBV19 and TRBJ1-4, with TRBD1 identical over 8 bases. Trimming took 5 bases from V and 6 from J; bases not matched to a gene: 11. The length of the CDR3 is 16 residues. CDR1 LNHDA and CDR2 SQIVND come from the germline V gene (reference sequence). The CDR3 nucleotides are TGTGCCAGTAGTCAGGGGCTCGGGACAGGTGATGAAAAACTGTTTTTT. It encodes CASSQGLGTGDEKLFF.

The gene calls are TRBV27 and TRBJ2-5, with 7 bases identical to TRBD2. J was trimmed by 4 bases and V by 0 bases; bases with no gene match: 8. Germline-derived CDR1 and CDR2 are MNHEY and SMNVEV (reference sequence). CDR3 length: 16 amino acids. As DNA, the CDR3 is TGTGCCAGCAGTTTATCAGGGACTAATTTCTTAGAGACCCAGTACTTC. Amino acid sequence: CASSLSGTNFLETQYF.

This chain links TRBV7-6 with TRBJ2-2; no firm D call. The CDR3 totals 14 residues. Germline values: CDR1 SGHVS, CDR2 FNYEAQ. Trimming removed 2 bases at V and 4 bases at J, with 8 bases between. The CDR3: CASSLMHSTGELFF. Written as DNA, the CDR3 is TGTGCCAGCAGCTTAATGCATTCCACCGGGGAGCTGTTTTTT.

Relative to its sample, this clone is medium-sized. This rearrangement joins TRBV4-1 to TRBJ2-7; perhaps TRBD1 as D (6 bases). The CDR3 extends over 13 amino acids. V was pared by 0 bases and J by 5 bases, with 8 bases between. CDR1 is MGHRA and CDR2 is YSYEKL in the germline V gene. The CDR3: CASSQERGNEQYF. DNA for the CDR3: TGCGCCAGCAGCCAAGAAAGGGGGAACGAGCAGTACTTC.

In nucleotides, the CDR3 is TGTGCCAGCAGTGAAGGCGATATGGACCGAAGAGGTGGCTACACCTTC. Amino acids: CASSEGDMDRRGGYTF. The chain couples TRBV6-1 to TRBJ1-2; D uncertain. This CDR3 is built from 16 residues. Germline values: CDR1 MNHNS, CDR2 SASEGT. Trimming took off 1 base at V and 7 bases at J, with 19 bases between the two ends.

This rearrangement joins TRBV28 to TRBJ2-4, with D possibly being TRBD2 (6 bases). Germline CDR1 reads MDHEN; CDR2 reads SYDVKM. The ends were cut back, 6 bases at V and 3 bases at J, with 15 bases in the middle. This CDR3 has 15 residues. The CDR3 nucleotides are TGTGCCAGCAGCACACAACCGGGACTCAAAAACATTCAGTACTTC. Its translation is CASSTQPGLKNIQYF.

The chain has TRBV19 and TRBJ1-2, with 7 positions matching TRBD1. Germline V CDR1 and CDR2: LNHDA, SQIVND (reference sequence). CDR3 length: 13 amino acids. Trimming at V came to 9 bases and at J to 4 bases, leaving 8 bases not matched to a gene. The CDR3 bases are TGTGCCAGCGTGGGACAGACACGCTATGGCTACACCTTC. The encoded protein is CASVGQTRYGYTF.

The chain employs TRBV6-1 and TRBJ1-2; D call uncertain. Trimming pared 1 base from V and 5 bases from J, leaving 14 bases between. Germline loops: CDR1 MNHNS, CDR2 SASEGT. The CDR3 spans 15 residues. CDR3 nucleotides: TGTGCCAGCAGTGAAGATGGGGTATTAGGATATGGCTACACCTTC. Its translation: CASSEDGVLGYGYTF.

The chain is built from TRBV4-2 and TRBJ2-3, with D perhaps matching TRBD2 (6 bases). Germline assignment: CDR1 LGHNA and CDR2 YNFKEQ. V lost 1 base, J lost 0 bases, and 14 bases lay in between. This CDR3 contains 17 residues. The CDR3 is CASSQVRWRDSTDTQYF. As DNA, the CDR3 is TGTGCCAGCAGCCAAGTAAGGTGGCGGGACAGCACAGATACGCAGTATTTT.

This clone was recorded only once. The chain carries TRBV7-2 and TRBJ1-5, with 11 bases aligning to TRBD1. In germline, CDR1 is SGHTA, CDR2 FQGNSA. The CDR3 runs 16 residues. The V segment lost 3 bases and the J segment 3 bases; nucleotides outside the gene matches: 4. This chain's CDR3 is CASSFGQGAFNQPQHF. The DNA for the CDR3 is TGTGCCAGCAGCTTTGGACAGGGGGCCTTCAATCAGCCCCAGCATTTT.